These 14 T cell receptor beta chains came from one sample sequenced in a study of kidney transplant recipient with SARS-CoV-2 infection. Each CDR3 protein is one row after TCRdb ran MiXCR on the reads. This sample carries roughly 250,000 distinct CDR3 sequences, 29% of them seen once, and the ten largest clones take more than 6.5%. The sample in question was a blood sample, obtained at baseline and between days 110 and 120 from a kidney transplant recipient. The source of these receptors is a male patient aged 30 to 39 who had COVID-19 and was a kidney transplant recipient. Some T cells may be graft donor cells.

This clonotype has just a few counts. The CDR3 loop reads CSVGVLAVSYNEQFF. The CDR3 DNA follows: TGCAGCGTTGGGGTACTAGCGGTCTCCTACAATGAGCAGTTCTTC. The chain couples TRBV29-1 to TRBJ2-1; 8 bases fit TRBD2. Germline V gene lookup returns CDR1 SQVTM and CDR2 ANQGSEA. V gave up 4 bases and J gave up 0 bases; unmatched junction bases: 5. The CDR3 contains 15 residues.

Concerning this clonotype: This may be a read error, as it is one base from a much larger clone. This rearrangement joins TRBV9 to TRBJ1-1; D uncertain. Germline-derived CDR1 and CDR2 are SGDLS and YYNGEE. The V end lost 6 bases, the J end lost 5 bases, and 17 bases lay between the germline ends. The CDR3 spans 14 residues. The chain's CDR3 is CASNEEGGSTEAFF. In DNA form, the CDR3 reads TGTGCCAGCAACGAAGAAGGAGGGAGTACTGAAGCTTTCTTT.

On this clonotype itself: This sequence may be a read error, since a much larger clone differs from it by one base. The V and J genes are TRBV12-3 or TRBV12-4 and TRBJ2-7, with D unclear. V was cut by 4 bases and J by 0 bases, with 4 bases left in between. This CDR3 is 12 amino acids long. Here the CDR3 DNA reads TGTGCCAGCAGTTGTAGCTCCTACGAGCAGTACTTC. It specifies CASSCSSYEQYF.

The chain recombines TRBV7-9 with TRBJ1-2; D gene unclear. V was clipped by 5 bases and J by 4 bases, with 23 bases between them. There are 17 residues in the CDR3. Germline V gene lookup returns CDR1 SEHNR and CDR2 FQNEAQ (reference sequence). CDR3 amino acids: CASSEFAYHGKTYGYTF. CDR3 in DNA: TGTGCCAGCAGCGAATTTGCATACCATGGAAAGACCTATGGCTACACCTTC.

At least ten counts were recorded for this clonotype. The CDR3 spells CSVEDGQGTSGLDNEQFF. The CDR3 bases are TGCAGCGTTGAAGATGGGCAAGGGACTAGCGGACTAGACAATGAGCAGTTCTTC. The chain is built from TRBV29-1 and TRBJ2-1; 11 nucleotides line up with TRBD2. The V gene end was trimmed by 0 bases and the J gene end by 5 bases; junction bases not matched to a gene: 12. CDR3 length: 18 residues. Germline V gene sequence: CDR1 SQVTM, CDR2 ANQGSEA.

This clonotype has at least ten counts. This chain joins TRBV7-8 and TRBJ1-5; D is unclear. Germline CDR1 is SGHVS and CDR2 is FQNEAQ. The CDR3 has 14 residues. V lost 5 bases and J 0 bases, leaving 8 bases between the germline ends. The CDR3 DNA reads as TGTGCCAGCAGCAGACACGTTAGCAATCAGCCCCAGCATTTT. Translating gives CASSRHVSNQPQHF. Full variable domain (remainder filled in from reference TRBV7-8 and TRBJ1-5): GAGVSQSPRYKVAKRGQDVALRCDPISGHVSLFWYQQALGQGPEFLTYFQNEAQLDKSGLPSDRFFAERPEGSVSTLKIQRTQQEDSAVYLCASSRHVSNQPQHFGDGTRLSIL.

This chain links TRBV29-1 with TRBJ2-3; D remains unclear. Germline lookup yields CDR1 SQVTM and CDR2 ANQGSEA. Trimming stripped 1 base from V and 2 bases from J, with 10 bases between. CDR3 length equals 14 residues. CDR3 sequence: CSVEAEQYTDTQYF. CDR3 bases: TGCAGCGTTGAAGCGGAACAGTACACAGATACGCAGTATTTT.

In the case of this clonotype: A much bigger clone sits one base away, suggesting this may be a read error. The CDR3 DNA reads TGTGCCGTCAGACGGGACAGAACACAAGAGACCCAGTACTTC. It translates to CAVRRDRTQETQYF. The genes are TRBV10-3 and TRBJ2-5; 7 bases map to TRBD1. The CDR3 extends over 14 amino acids. Germline CDR1 reads ENHRY; CDR2 reads SYGVKD.

The sample holds many counts of this clonotype. This sequence joins TRBV30 and TRBJ1-2, with 10 bases identical to TRBD1. CDR3 length: 15 amino acids. J lost 7 bases, V lost 1 base, and 9 bases had no gene match. Germline CDR1 is GTSNPN and CDR2 is SVGIG (reference sequence). The CDR3 protein is CAWSDPTGGFVGYTF. In DNA, the CDR3 is TGTGCCTGGAGTGACCCGACAGGGGGCTTCGTTGGCTACACCTTC.

V and J are TRBV20-1 and TRBJ1-5; D might be TRBD1 (5 bases). CDR1 and CDR2 from the germline V gene are DFQATT and SNEGSKA (reference sequence). This CDR3 is 15 amino acids long. Trimming removed 0 bases from V and 6 bases from J, with 15 bases in between. The CDR3 sequence is CSAREVSRAVQPQHF. The CDR3 nucleotides read TGCAGTGCTAGAGAGGTATCCAGGGCAGTTCAGCCCCAGCATTTT.

There are many counts of this clonotype. V is TRBV2 and J is TRBJ1-1; maybe TRBD1 (5 bases). The CDR3 is 15 residues long. Germline V gene data show CDR1 as SNHLY and CDR2 as FYNNEI. V was clipped by 5 bases and J by 9 bases, with 22 bases between them. CDR3 DNA: TGTGCCAGCAGTCGGCGGGGGTCGGGGGGTGATAAAGCTTTCTTT. Translated, it gives CASSRRGSGGDKAFF.

Comments on this clonotype: Being one base from a much bigger clone, this may be a read error. V gene TRBV28 combines with J gene TRBJ2-7; D remains ambiguous. The germline V gene has CDR1 MDHEN and CDR2 SYDVKM. There are 13 residues in the CDR3. The germline V and J ends were trimmed by 3 bases and 7 bases, with 13 bases remaining between them. The CDR3 DNA is TGTGCCAGCAGTTTTGGACCCCTGGGAGAGCAGTACTTC. Amino acid sequence: CASSFGPLGEQYF.

This clonotype was counted at least ten times. This rearrangement joins TRBV14 to TRBJ2-7, with unresolved D. The germline V and J ends were trimmed by 4 bases and 2 bases, with 15 bases remaining between them. Germline CDR1 is SGHDN and CDR2 is FVKESK. The CDR3 extends over 15 amino acids. CDR3 sequence (DNA): TGTGCCAGCAGCCTAGCCCGTCGAGGCCCCTACGAGCAGTACTTC. Amino acid sequence: CASSLARRGPYEQYF.

This clonotype was observed many times. The V gene is TRBV2, the J gene TRBJ2-7; 7 bases align to TRBD2. V shed 8 bases, J shed 0 bases, and the junction held 7 bases outside the gene matches. Germline-derived CDR1 and CDR2 are SNHLY and FYNNEI. This CDR3 comprises 14 residues. The CDR3 here is CASEAGEDSYEQYF. Here the CDR3 DNA reads TGTGCCAGCGAGGCGGGAGAGGACTCCTACGAGCAGTACTTC.